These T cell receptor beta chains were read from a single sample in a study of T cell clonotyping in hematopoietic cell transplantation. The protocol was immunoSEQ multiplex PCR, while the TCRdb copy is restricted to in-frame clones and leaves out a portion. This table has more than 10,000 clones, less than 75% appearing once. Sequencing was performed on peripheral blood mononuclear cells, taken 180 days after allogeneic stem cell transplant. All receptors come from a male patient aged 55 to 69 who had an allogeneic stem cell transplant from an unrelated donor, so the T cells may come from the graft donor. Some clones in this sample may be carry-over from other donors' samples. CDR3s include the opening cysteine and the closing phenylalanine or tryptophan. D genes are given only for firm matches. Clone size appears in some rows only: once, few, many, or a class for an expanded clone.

DNA: TGCACCAGCAGACAGACTAGCGGGAGGGACGTCACAGATACGCAGTATTTT
CDR3: CTSRQTSGRDVTDTQYF
size: .
J: TRBJ2-3
V: TRBV1
D: .

DNA: TGTGCCTCCAGGGACAGGGCTGGATATGGCTACACCTTC
CDR3: CASRDRAGYGYTF
size: .
J: TRBJ1-2
V: TRBV19
D: TRBD1

DNA: TGTGCCAGCAGCCAAGGCCGGGACCGTAGAGGAGCTTTCTTT
CDR3: CASSQGRDRRGAFF
size: once
J: TRBJ1-1
V: TRBV14
D: .

DNA: TGTGCCTGGAGCCCAGGGGAAGGCTACACCTTC
CDR3: CAWSPGEGYTF
size: .
J: TRBJ1-2
V: TRBV30
D: .

DNA: TGCGCCAGCCACGATCCTACCCGACTAGCGGCTACCTACGAGCAGTACTTC
CDR3: CASHDPTRLAATYEQYF
size: .
J: TRBJ2-7
V: TRBV10-2
D: TRBD2

DNA: TGTGCCAGCAGTACTGGAGGCTACGAGCAGTACTTC
CDR3: CASSTGGYEQYF
size: .
J: TRBJ2-7
V: TRBV6-1
D: .

DNA: TGTGCCTGGAGTAAGGGAACGAACCGCAATCAGCCCCAGCATTTT
CDR3: CAWSKGTNRNQPQHF
size: .
J: TRBJ1-5
V: TRBV30
D: .

DNA: TGTGCCAGCAGCCCCAGGGCGCTGGCTGAAGCTTTCTTT
CDR3: CASSPRALAEAFF
size: .
J: TRBJ1-1
V: TRBV6-6
D: .

DNA: TGTGCCAGCAGTTTTTCCGCCAGGGTCTCCCTCTACGAGCAGTACTTC
CDR3: CASSFSARVSLYEQYF
size: .
J: TRBJ2-7
V: TRBV27
D: .

DNA: TGTGCCAGCTCCAGGAGCCAGGATGAGAATGGCTATACCTTC
CDR3: CASSRSQDENGYTF
size: .
J: TRBJ1-2
V: TRBV2
D: .

DNA: TGTGCCAGCAGTGATACAGGGGCAGAAGATACGCAGTATTTT
CDR3: CASSDTGAEDTQYF
size: .
J: TRBJ2-3
V: TRBV25-1
D: TRBD1

DNA: TGTGCCAGCAGCACCGGGACAGGGCTAAGCAATCAGCCCCAGCATTTT
CDR3: CASSTGTGLSNQPQHF
size: .
J: TRBJ1-5
V: TRBV7-2
D: TRBD1

DNA: TGTGCCTGCAGCGCACCCGGCCACTTAGCGGGCTACACCTTC
CDR3: CACSAPGHLAGYTF
size: .
J: TRBJ1-2
V: TRBV6-1
D: .

DNA: TGTGCCAGCAGTCCCTACACAGGGGCGGGTGAAAAACTGTTTTTT
CDR3: CASSPYTGAGEKLFF
size: .
J: TRBJ1-4
V: TRBV27
D: TRBD1

DNA: TGTGCCAGCAGGACGGATGTCTACGAGCAGTACTTC
CDR3: CASRTDVYEQYF
size: .
J: TRBJ2-7
V: TRBV2
D: .

DNA: TGTGCCAGCAGTGCCGACAGCTTCTCCTACGAGCAGTACTTC
CDR3: CASSADSFSYEQYF
size: once
J: TRBJ2-7
V: TRBV6-4
D: .

DNA: TGTGCCTGGAGTCAGGGGACAGGGGTACGCAATCAGCCCCAGCATTTT
CDR3: CAWSQGTGVRNQPQHF
size: .
J: TRBJ1-5
V: TRBV30
D: TRBD1

DNA: TGCAGCGTTGCGGACCCGGCTTACGAGCAGTACTTC
CDR3: CSVADPAYEQYF
size: .
J: TRBJ2-7
V: TRBV29-1
D: .

DNA: TGTGCCAGTAGCCCCGGACAGTCTGCCAACGTCCTGACTTTC
CDR3: CASSPGQSANVLTF
size: .
J: TRBJ2-6
V: TRBV19
D: .

DNA: TGTGCCAGCAGTTACGGCTTCGACAGGAGTGGGGCTGAAGCTTTCTTT
CDR3: CASSYGFDRSGAEAFF
size: once
J: TRBJ1-1
V: TRBV6-6
D: .

DNA: TGTGCCAGCAGTTTTGGGACAGACCTAAATTCACCCCTCCACTTT
CDR3: CASSFGTDLNSPLHF
size: few
J: TRBJ1-6
V: TRBV27
D: TRBD1

DNA: TGTGCCAGCAGCTTCTCGGGCACCGAGCAGTACTTC
CDR3: CASSFSGTEQYF
size: once
J: TRBJ2-7
V: TRBV7-3
D: .

DNA: TGTGCCACCAATCTATTTGATTTGTCTGGCTACACCTTC
CDR3: CATNLFDLSGYTF
size: .
J: TRBJ1-2
V: TRBV2
D: .

DNA: TGTGCCAGCAGTTACTCGTCGCGCGTGGGTCGCTACACCTTC
CDR3: CASSYSSRVGRYTF
size: .
J: TRBJ1-2
V: TRBV6-5
D: .

DNA: TGTGCCAGTAGTTCCCGACTAGCGGGGGGCCTAGAGACCCAGTACTTC
CDR3: CASSSRLAGGLETQYF
size: .
J: TRBJ2-5
V: TRBV19
D: TRBD2

DNA: TGTGCCAGCAGTTACTCGGCCGGGGGGCGGGAGGAGCAGTACTTC
CDR3: CASSYSAGGREEQYF
size: .
J: TRBJ2-7
V: TRBV6-8
D: .

DNA: TGTGCCAGCAGACGGGGGCGCCCCTACAATGAGCAGTTCTTC
CDR3: CASRRGRPYNEQFF
size: .
J: TRBJ2-1
V: TRBV6-5
D: .

DNA: TGTGCCAGCAGTTTAAGGAGCGCGGAGACCCAGTACTTC
CDR3: CASSLRSAETQYF
size: .
J: TRBJ2-5
V: TRBV27
D: .

DNA: TGTGCCTGGGACAGGGGGTTTGGTGGCTACACCTTC
CDR3: CAWDRGFGGYTF
size: once
J: TRBJ1-2
V: TRBV30
D: TRBD1

DNA: TGTGCCAGCAGGATTGGGGAGGGGGTTACCTATGGCTACACCTTC
CDR3: CASRIGEGVTYGYTF
size: .
J: TRBJ1-2
V: TRBV5-6
D: .

DNA: TGCGCCAGCAGCCAAGGGACAGGCTTCGGAAACACCATATATTTT
CDR3: CASSQGTGFGNTIYF
size: .
J: TRBJ1-3
V: TRBV4-3
D: TRBD1

DNA: TGTGCCTGGAGGCTAAACACCGGGGAGCTGTTTTTT
CDR3: CAWRLNTGELFF
size: few
J: TRBJ2-2
V: TRBV30
D: .

DNA: TGTGCCAGCAGTCCCCCCAGGGGAGGAAACACCATATATTTT
CDR3: CASSPPRGGNTIYF
size: once
J: TRBJ1-3
V: TRBV27
D: .

DNA: TGTGCCAGCAGTGGGCGACAGGGGGCGATGGTCTATGGCTACACCTTC
CDR3: CASSGRQGAMVYGYTF
size: few
J: TRBJ1-2
V: TRBV25-1
D: TRBD1

DNA: TGTGCCAGCAGTGAGTCCCGGGATAAAAACATTCAGTACTTC
CDR3: CASSESRDKNIQYF
size: .
J: TRBJ2-4
V: TRBV25-1
D: .

DNA: TGTGCCAGCAGCTTAGCGGGGCAGCCCAATCAGCCCCAGCATTTT
CDR3: CASSLAGQPNQPQHF
size: .
J: TRBJ1-5
V: TRBV7-2
D: .

DNA: TGTGCCTGGAGTGTACTAGTACAGGGGTTGGCCGAGCAGTACTTC
CDR3: CAWSVLVQGLAEQYF
size: .
J: TRBJ2-7
V: TRBV30
D: TRBD1

DNA: TGTGCCAGCAGCCAAGAGGGGGGCGTTAACTACGAGCAGTACTTC
CDR3: CASSQEGGVNYEQYF
size: .
J: TRBJ2-7
V: TRBV4-2
D: .

DNA: TGTGCCAGCAGCTTGTCACCCGCGGATGGCTACACCTTC
CDR3: CASSLSPADGYTF
size: .
J: TRBJ1-2
V: TRBV7-2
D: .

DNA: TGTGCCACCAGCAGAGGACTAGCGGACTCCTACGAGCAGTACTTC
CDR3: CATSRGLADSYEQYF
size: .
J: TRBJ2-7
V: TRBV15
D: TRBD2

DNA: TGTGCCAGCAGTGAAGGGCATAACCCCGAGCAGTACTTC
CDR3: CASSEGHNPEQYF
size: .
J: TRBJ2-7
V: TRBV28
D: .

DNA: TGTGCCATCATGGGGACTAGCCAAGAGACCCAATACTTC
CDR3: CAIMGTSQETQYF
size: .
J: TRBJ2-5
V: TRBV2
D: TRBD2

DNA: TGTGCCAGCCTGGGAGCGGGAACTTACAATGAGCAGTTCTTC
CDR3: CASLGAGTYNEQFF
size: .
J: TRBJ2-1
V: TRBV28
D: TRBD2

DNA: TGCAGTGCTAGAGGAGATTCACCCCTCCACTTT
CDR3: CSARGDSPLHF
size: .
J: TRBJ1-6
V: TRBV20-1
D: .

DNA: TGTGCCAGCAGCGGCGGACGGGGTGAGCAGTTCTTC
CDR3: CASSGGRGEQFF
size: .
J: TRBJ2-1
V: TRBV9
D: .

DNA: TGTGCCAGTAGTACCGGGACAGTTTATGGCAATCAGCCCCAGCATTTT
CDR3: CASSTGTVYGNQPQHF
size: .
J: TRBJ1-5
V: TRBV19
D: TRBD1

DNA: TGCGCCAGCAGTGACGGTGGGGCAACCCAGCATTTT
CDR3: CASSDGGATQHF
size: .
J: TRBJ1-5
V: TRBV10-2
D: .

DNA: TGTGCCAGCACACTACCGAGAGGGCCCCAGCATTTT
CDR3: CASTLPRGPQHF
size: .
J: TRBJ1-5
V: TRBV28
D: .

DNA: TGTGCCAGCAGTTATCAGGGTAGCAATCAGCCCCAGCATTTT
CDR3: CASSYQGSNQPQHF
size: once
J: TRBJ1-5
V: TRBV6-6
D: .

DNA: TGTGCCAGCAGTTACAGGGGGTCGAACACTGAAGCTTTCTTT
CDR3: CASSYRGSNTEAFF
size: once
J: TRBJ1-1
V: TRBV6-5
D: .

DNA: TGCGCCAGCAGCTTTTCCGGGGGCGGTTACGAGCAGTACTTC
CDR3: CASSFSGGGYEQYF
size: .
J: TRBJ2-7
V: TRBV5-1
D: .

DNA: TGTGCCAGTCGAAAGCAGGGCCTAGAAGGGTGGGATGAGCAGTTCTTC
CDR3: CASRKQGLEGWDEQFF
size: .
J: TRBJ2-1
V: TRBV27
D: .

DNA: TGTGCCAGCAGCCAGGACAGTTACTACGAGCAGTACTTC
CDR3: CASSQDSYYEQYF
size: .
J: TRBJ2-7
V: TRBV6-6
D: .

DNA: TGTGCCAGCAGCAGTCCGGGACTAGCGGTTACCTACGAGCAGTACTTC
CDR3: CASSSPGLAVTYEQYF
size: .
J: TRBJ2-7
V: TRBV7-8
D: TRBD2

DNA: TGCAGCGTTCTGGGGGTGGCGGGGAGGTTTGACAATGAGCAGTTCTTC
CDR3: CSVLGVAGRFDNEQFF
size: .
J: TRBJ2-1
V: TRBV29-1
D: .

DNA: TGTGCCAGCGGAGGCTACGAGCAGTACTTC
CDR3: CASGGYEQYF
size: .
J: TRBJ2-7
V: TRBV25-1
D: .

DNA: TGTGCCAGCAGTGACGTTTCGAGGGCTGGAAACACCATATATTTT
CDR3: CASSDVSRAGNTIYF
size: .
J: TRBJ1-3
V: TRBV6-1
D: .

DNA: TGTGCCTGGGGCCAGGCGAACACTGAAGCTTTCTTT
CDR3: CAWGQANTEAFF
size: .
J: TRBJ1-1
V: TRBV30
D: .

DNA: TGTGCCAGCAGCTTGGGGCTTCGGACTGGGGGGGGCCAGTTCTTC
CDR3: CASSLGLRTGGGQFF
size: .
J: TRBJ2-1
V: TRBV11-2
D: .

DNA: TGTGCCAGCAGCTCAGGTCCCGGCGGGTACGAGCAGTACTTC
CDR3: CASSSGPGGYEQYF
size: .
J: TRBJ2-7
V: TRBV5-6
D: .